This is a list of T cell receptor beta chains from one sample in a study of blood T cells in healthy people across ages. TCRdb analysed the 5' RACE reads with MiXCR anew, one entry per CDR3 protein. The repertoire holds about 640,000 distinct CDR3 sequences, with around three fifths as singletons. The sequenced sample was blood. These receptors all stem from a man aged 55-75 years in good health. The CDR3 runs from the conserved cysteine through the conserved F or W. Each record gives: clone size, J gene, D gene, V gene, CDR3 DNA, CDR3 protein. A D gene is named only where the DNA matches it firmly. The size of a clone is reported for some rows only, either as once, few or many, or as a class for expanded clones.

few | TRBJ2-1 | - | TRBV12-3/TRBV12-4 | TGTGCCAGCACCTCCAGCAATGAGCAGTTCTTC | CASTSSNEQFF
few | TRBJ1-6 | - | TRBV29-1 | TGCAGCGTGGCTGCTGGGGGAAATTCACCCCTCCACTTT | CSVAAGGNSPLHF
- | TRBJ1-1 | - | TRBV4-1 | TGCGCCAGCAGCCAAGCGGGGGGCCCGAGGACTGAAGCTTTCTTT | CASSQAGGPRTEAFF
- | TRBJ2-1 | - | TRBV2 | TGTGCCAGCAGTGATCGGCAGGGGCCGATGTCTGAGCAGTTCTTC | CASSDRQGPMSEQFF
- | TRBJ2-1 | TRBD2 | TRBV28 | TGTGCCAGCAGAACTAGCGGCTCCTACAATGAGCAGTTCTTC | CASRTSGSYNEQFF
- | TRBJ2-5 | - | TRBV7-2 | TGCGCCAGCAGCTTGGCCGGGACTTCTCAAGAGACCCAGTACTTC | CASSLAGTSQETQYF
- | TRBJ1-1 | - | TRBV18 | TGTGCCAGCTCACCACCGAGGCAGAACACTGAAGCTTTCTTT | CASSPPRQNTEAFF
few | TRBJ1-5 | - | TRBV2 | TGTGCCAGCAGTGCGGGACGGGTCAATCAGCCCCAGCATTTT | CASSAGRVNQPQHF
few | TRBJ2-5 | TRBD2 | TRBV7-9 | TGTGCCAGCAGCAAAAGGACTAGCGGCAAACAAGAGACCCAGTACTTC | CASSKRTSGKQETQYF
- | TRBJ2-5 | TRBD2 | TRBV27 | TGTGCCAGCAGTCTCGTAGCGGGGGGGCCGGGAGAGACCCAGTACTTC | CASSLVAGGPGETQYF
- | TRBJ1-5 | - | TRBV6-6 | TGTGCCAGCAGTTCCCCCAATCAGCCCCAGCATTTT | CASSSPNQPQHF
- | TRBJ2-3 | - | TRBV12-3/TRBV12-4 | TGTGCCAGCAATTCCTGGGTCGCGGATACGCAGTATTTT | CASNSWVADTQYF
- | TRBJ2-1 | TRBD2 | TRBV10-3 | TGTGCCATCAGCCCCAGCGGGGGGGCTCGGGAGCAGTTCTTC | CAISPSGGAREQFF
- | TRBJ1-2 | TRBD1 | TRBV27 | TGTGCCAGCAGTCGGACAGGGTGGGACAATGGCTACACCTTC | CASSRTGWDNGYTF
- | TRBJ1-2 | TRBD1 | TRBV5-1 | TGCGCCAGCAGTTTCACTACGACAGGGGCCTATGGCTACACCTTC | CASSFTTTGAYGYTF
- | TRBJ2-1 | - | TRBV6-5 | TGTGCCAGCAGTCCCGACACCGGTGAGCAGTTCTTC | CASSPDTGEQFF
- | TRBJ2-5 | TRBD2 | TRBV7-2 | TGTGCCAGCAGCTTCCTACTGGTAGCGGGGGGGCGGGAGACCCAGTACTTC | CASSFLLVAGGRETQYF
- | TRBJ2-2 | - | TRBV6-2/TRBV6-3 | TGTGCCAGCAGTTCGGACAGTACGACCACCGGGGAGCTGTTTTTT | CASSSDSTTTGELFF
- | TRBJ2-5 | TRBD2 | TRBV28 | TGTGCCAGCACCTCGGGGGGGCAACAAGAGACCCAGTACTTC | CASTSGGQQETQYF
many | TRBJ1-4 | - | TRBV4-2 | TGTGCCAGCAGCCAAGCACCTCAGGGGTGGAATGAAAAACTGTTTTTT | CASSQAPQGWNEKLFF
- | TRBJ1-4 | - | TRBV4-2 | TGTGCCAGCAGCCAAGACGCGCCCGAAAAACTGTTTTTT | CASSQDAPEKLFF
- | TRBJ1-1 | - | TRBV5-1 | TGCGCCAGCAGCTTGGAGGGCAGGGATTACACTGAAGCTTTCTTT | CASSLEGRDYTEAFF
few | TRBJ2-7 | TRBD1 | TRBV7-9 | TGTGCCAGCAGCCAGGTACAGACAGGGAGACCCTACGAGCAGTACTTC | CASSQVQTGRPYEQYF
- | TRBJ2-1 | - | TRBV3-1 | TGTGCCAGCAGCCAGACTACATACTCCTACAATGAGCAGTTCTTC | CASSQTTYSYNEQFF
- | TRBJ2-7 | - | TRBV20-1 | TGCAGTGCCAGCAGGGGGGGCGCGGACAATGAGCAGTACTTC | CSASRGGADNEQYF
many | TRBJ2-6 | - | TRBV6-4 | TGTGCCAGCAGTGAGGGCCTTCTATCTGGGGCCAACGTCCTGACTTTC | CASSEGLLSGANVLTF
many | TRBJ2-5 | - | TRBV9 | TGTGCCAGTGGGTTTGGGGAGACCCAGTACTTC | CASGFGETQYF
- | TRBJ1-6 | TRBD1 | TRBV10-3 | TGTGCCATCAGTCGACAGGGGCAAAATTCACCCCTCCACTTT | CAISRQGQNSPLHF
- | TRBJ2-5 | - | TRBV7-6 | TGTGCCAGCAGCCCCCTCGTAGGGGGACGAGAGACCCAGTACTTC | CASSPLVGGRETQYF
few | TRBJ2-7 | TRBD1 | TRBV7-2 | TGTGCCAGCAGCTTGTCAGGGGGCAATGAGCAGTACTTC | CASSLSGGNEQYF
few | TRBJ2-5 | TRBD2 | TRBV6-1 | TGTGCCAGCAGTCCGTTCCCGGGACTAGCCGGGGAGACCCAGTACTTC | CASSPFPGLAGETQYF
- | TRBJ2-7 | TRBD1 | TRBV4-1 | TGCGCCAGCAGCCACGTTGACAGGGCCTCCTACGAGCAGTACTTC | CASSHVDRASYEQYF
- | TRBJ2-1 | - | TRBV9 | TGTGCCAGCAGCGTGGGTCCTCCTCTCCATGAGCAGTTCTTC | CASSVGPPLHEQFF
- | TRBJ1-2 | - | TRBV3-1 | TGTGCCAGCAGCCAAAAAATGGGACACCTGATGCTAGGCTACACCTTC | CASSQKMGHLMLGYTF
- | TRBJ2-5 | - | TRBV2 | TGTGCCAGCACTCCGCGGCTAGCGCGGGAGACCCAGTACTTC | CASTPRLARETQYF
- | TRBJ2-4 | - | TRBV12-3/TRBV12-4 | TGTGCCAGCAGTTTGGTGTGGGGAGACATTCAGTACTTC | CASSLVWGDIQYF
few | TRBJ2-3 | TRBD2 | TRBV11-2 | TGTGCCAGCAGCTTAGATAGGGAGGGCATCACAGATACGCAGTATTTT | CASSLDREGITDTQYF
- | TRBJ1-1 | - | TRBV27 | TGTGCCAGCAGCTCAAGGGGCGCAGGGAACACTGAAGCTTTCTTT | CASSSRGAGNTEAFF
few | TRBJ2-5 | TRBD2 | TRBV3-1 | TGTGCCAGCAGCCGACCGACTAGCGGGGGACAAGAGACCCAGTACTTC | CASSRPTSGGQETQYF
- | TRBJ2-7 | - | TRBV6-5 | TGTGCCAGCAGTTACGGTTTGGGGGTAGGGTACGAGCAGTACTTC | CASSYGLGVGYEQYF
- | TRBJ2-7 | TRBD2 | TRBV5-1 | TGCGCCAGCAGCTGGGCCGGACTAGCCGTCGAGCAGTACTTC | CASSWAGLAVEQYF
- | TRBJ1-1 | - | TRBV7-2 | TGTGCCAGCAGCTTAAGGTGGGACACTGAAGCTTTCTTT | CASSLRWDTEAFF
- | TRBJ2-4 | - | TRBV10-2 | TGCGCCAGCAGGGAGGGAAGTAGGGGCTTAGCCAAAAACATTCAGTACTTC | CASREGSRGLAKNIQYF
- | TRBJ1-1 | - | TRBV6-4 | TGTGCCTGCAGTGACTCCGGACAGAGGAACACTGAAGCTTTCTTT | CACSDSGQRNTEAFF
- | TRBJ1-2 | - | TRBV6-5 | TGTGCCAGCAGTTACGGGCCAAGGGACTATGGCTACACCTTC | CASSYGPRDYGYTF
- | TRBJ1-6 | TRBD1 | TRBV4-2 | TGTGCCAGCAGCCAGGATGGACAGGAGAAAATGCCCCTCCACTTT | CASSQDGQEKMPLHF
- | TRBJ2-7 | - | TRBV24-1 | TGTGCCACCAGTGAGGGGGCTTTGGGTTCTGGCAATGAGCAGTACTTC | CATSEGALGSGNEQYF
- | TRBJ2-7 | TRBD1 | TRBV5-1 | TGCGCCAGCAGCCACGGACAGGGCACCTACGAGCAGTACTTC | CASSHGQGTYEQYF
- | TRBJ2-7 | TRBD2 | TRBV2 | TGTGCCAGCCTTCCTAGCGGGGGATCGGGCGAGCAGTACTTC | CASLPSGGSGEQYF
- | TRBJ2-7 | - | TRBV7-9 | TGTGCCAGCAGCCCCGGGCATAACTCCTACGAGCAGTACTTC | CASSPGHNSYEQYF
many | TRBJ2-3 | - | TRBV5-1 | TGCGCCAGCAGCTTGTCGGGGCGGAGAGATACGCAGTATTTT | CASSLSGRRDTQYF
few | TRBJ2-7 | TRBD1 | TRBV20-1 | TGCAGTGCTCTGGGACAGGGCACCTACGAGCAGTACTTC | CSALGQGTYEQYF
- | TRBJ2-7 | TRBD2 | TRBV7-9 | TGTGCCAGCAGCCGTGGGACGGGGGGGCTCTACGAGCAGTACTTC | CASSRGTGGLYEQYF
- | TRBJ2-3 | - | TRBV5-1 | TGCGCCAGCAGCACAACTAAGGCGACAGATACGCAGTATTTT | CASSTTKATDTQYF